The sample holds many counts of the clone carrying this TCR beta chain. This specimen comes from a study of T-cell reconstitution after alpha-beta-depleted transplantation in children. The V gene's germline CDR1 is KGHDR and CDR2 SFDVKD. With 4 bases removed from V and 12 bases from J, the gap between germline ends came to 15 bases. The length of the CDR3 is 13 residues. Researchers prepared the TCRbeta library using unique molecular identifiers, the study reports. Each CDR3 protein is one row after TCRdb ran MiXCR on the PCR reads. The sample contains a few hundred thousand distinct CDR3 sequences, 9.7% of which appear only once.

This TCR was recovered from a human donor who donated a stem cell graft to a child with SCID. Sequenced material: PBMCs from the stem cell graft donor, taken from the stem cell graft. The chain is built from TRBV24-1 and TRBJ2-1; no firm D call. DNA for the CDR3: TGTGCCACCAGTGACCCGGGTCGCCTCGGGCAGTTCTTC. Protein: CATSDPGRLGQFF.